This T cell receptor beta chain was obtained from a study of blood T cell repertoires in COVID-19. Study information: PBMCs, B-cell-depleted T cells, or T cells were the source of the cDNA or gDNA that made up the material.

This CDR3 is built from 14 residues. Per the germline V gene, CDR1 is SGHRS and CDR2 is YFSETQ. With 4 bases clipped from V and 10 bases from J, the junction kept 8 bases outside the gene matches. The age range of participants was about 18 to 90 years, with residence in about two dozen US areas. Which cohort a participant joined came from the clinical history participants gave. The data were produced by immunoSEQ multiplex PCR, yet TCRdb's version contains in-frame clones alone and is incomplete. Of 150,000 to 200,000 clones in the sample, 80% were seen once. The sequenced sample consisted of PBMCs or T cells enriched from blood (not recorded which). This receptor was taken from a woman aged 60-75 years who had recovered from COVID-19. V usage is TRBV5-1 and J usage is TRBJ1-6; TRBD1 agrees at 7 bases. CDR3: CASSGTEGKSPLHF. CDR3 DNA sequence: TGCGCCAGCAGCGGGACAGAGGGAAAGTCACCCCTCCACTTT.